This TCR beta chain appears in the sequencing data of a study of shared clonotypes between healthy human individuals. The method was immunoSEQ multiplex PCR; TCRdb's version includes in-frame clones alone and lacks a portion of them. The sample shows about half a million clones, roughly 85% of them seen only once. The CDR3 contains 14 residues. Trimming took off 1 base at V and 1 base at J, with 7 bases between the two ends. Germline V gene sequence: CDR1 SGHNT, CDR2 YENEEA. The sample comprised PBMCs. The receptor was derived from a woman in her thirties or forties in good health. Some clones in this sample may be carry-over from other donors' samples. V usage is TRBV11-3 and J usage is TRBJ1-1; D is uncertain. CDR3 DNA: TGTGCCAGCAGCTTAGCGGCCGGGAACACTGAAGCTTTCTTT. It codes for CASSLAAGNTEAFF.